This TCR beta chain was recovered during a study of T cell responses to AZD1222 COVID-19 vaccine. Study-level findings and limits: Among AZD1222 vaccinees, only 6 or 7 were seropositive at baseline.

CDR3 length: 16 amino acids. The V segment lost 5 bases and the J segment 4 bases; nucleotides outside the gene matches: 10. Germline CDR1 is SEHNR and CDR2 is FQNEAQ (reference sequence). Method: immunoSEQ multiplex PCR; TCRdb's copy keeps in-frame clones and lacks some. The table includes about 150,000 clones, 85% to 90% detected once. Remarks on this clone: Its antigen is unidentified.

The sample consisted of peripheral blood, taken on day 0 of AZD1222 vaccination. The TCR was taken from an adult in good health. The genes are TRBV7-9 and TRBJ1-2; 10 positions match TRBD1. CDR3 nucleotide sequence: TGTGCCAGCAGCGCCAGAGACAGGGGGCAGGTCTATGGCTACACCTTC. Protein product: CASSARDRGQVYGYTF. The full variable domain, in which reference TRBV7-9 and TRBJ1-2 provide the parts outside the CDR3, is DTGVSQNPRHKITKRGQNVTFRCDPISEHNRLYWYRQTLGQGPEFLTYFQNEAQLEKSRLLSDRFSAERPKGSFSTLEIQRTEQGDSAMYLCASSARDRGQVYGYTFGSGTRLTVV.